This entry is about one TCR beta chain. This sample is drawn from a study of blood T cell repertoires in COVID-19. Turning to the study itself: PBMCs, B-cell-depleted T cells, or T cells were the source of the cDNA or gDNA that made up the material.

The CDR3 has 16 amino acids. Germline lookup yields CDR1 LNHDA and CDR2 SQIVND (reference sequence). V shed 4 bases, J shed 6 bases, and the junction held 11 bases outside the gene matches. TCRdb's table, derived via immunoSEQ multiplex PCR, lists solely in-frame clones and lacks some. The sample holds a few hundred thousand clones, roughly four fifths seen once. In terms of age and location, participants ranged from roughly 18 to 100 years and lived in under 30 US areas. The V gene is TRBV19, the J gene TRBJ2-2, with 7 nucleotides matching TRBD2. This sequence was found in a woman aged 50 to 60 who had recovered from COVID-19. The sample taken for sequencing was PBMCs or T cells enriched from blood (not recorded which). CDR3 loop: CASSTHSAGRPGELFF. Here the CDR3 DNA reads TGTGCCAGTAGTACCCACTCAGCGGGAAGGCCCGGGGAGCTGTTTTTT.